This record covers a single TCR beta chain. CMV status came from CD4+ IFNgamma after overnight CMV lysate stimulation. Cells stained for CD3, CD4, CD8, CD45RA, CD27 and viability were sorted into four CD45RA/CD27 subsets. Germline V lookup: CDR1 DFQATT, CDR2 SNEGSKA (reference sequence). The CDR3 is 11 amino acids. V lost 6 bases to trimming and J lost 4 bases, with 9 bases between them. An equimolar mix of two oligonucleotides served as the beta constant-region primer for TRBC1 and TRBC2. Nested alpha and beta constant-region primers with the SP2 primer drove four PCR rounds on ligated cDNA. Each CDR3 protein gets one entry after TCRdb re-called the UMI-ligation and nested PCR reads with MiXCR. Of 130,000 or so distinct CDR3 sequences in the sample, over 30% are singletons; the top ten hold 0.75% to 1%. This specimen comes from a study of naive and memory T cell subsets.

The sequenced material came from central memory CD4+ T cells from blood. This chain joins TRBV20-1 and TRBJ1-2; tentative D call: TRBD1 (5 bases). The origin of this receptor is a human donor in good health. Written as DNA, the CDR3 is TGCAGTGCGACGGACACCTATGGCTACACCTTC. Residues: CSATDTYGYTF.